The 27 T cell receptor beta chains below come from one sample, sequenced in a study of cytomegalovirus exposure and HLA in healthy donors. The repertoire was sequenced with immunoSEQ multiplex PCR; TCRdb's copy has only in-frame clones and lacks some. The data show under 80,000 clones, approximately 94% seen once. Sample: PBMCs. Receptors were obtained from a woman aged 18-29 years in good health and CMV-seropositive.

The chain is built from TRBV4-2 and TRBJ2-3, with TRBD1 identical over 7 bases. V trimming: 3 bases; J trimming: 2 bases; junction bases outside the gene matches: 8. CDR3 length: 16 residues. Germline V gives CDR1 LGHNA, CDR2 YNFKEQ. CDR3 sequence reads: CASSQGDRIHTDTQYF. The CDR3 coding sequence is TGTGCCAGCAGCCAGGGGGACAGAATCCACACAGATACGCAGTATTTT.

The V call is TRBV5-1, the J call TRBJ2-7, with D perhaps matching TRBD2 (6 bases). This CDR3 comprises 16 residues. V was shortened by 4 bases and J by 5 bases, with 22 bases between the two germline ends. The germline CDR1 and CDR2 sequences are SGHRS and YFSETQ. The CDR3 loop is CASSREGRPLTDEQYF. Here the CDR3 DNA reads TGCGCCAGCAGCCGCGAAGGGAGGCCGCTAACGGACGAGCAGTACTTC.

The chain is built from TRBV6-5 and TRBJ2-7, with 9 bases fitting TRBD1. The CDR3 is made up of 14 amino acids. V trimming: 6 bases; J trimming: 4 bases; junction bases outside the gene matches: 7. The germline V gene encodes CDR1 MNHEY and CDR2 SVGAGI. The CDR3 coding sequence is TGTGCCAGCAGACGGGACAGGGATTCTTACGAGCAGTACTTC. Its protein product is CASRRDRDSYEQYF.

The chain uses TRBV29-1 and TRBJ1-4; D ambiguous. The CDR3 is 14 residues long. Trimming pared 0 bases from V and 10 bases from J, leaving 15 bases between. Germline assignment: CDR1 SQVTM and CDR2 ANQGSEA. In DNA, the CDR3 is TGCAGCGTTGAAGACCCCTTAGCTGAGGGAAAACTGTTTTTT. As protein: CSVEDPLAEGKLFF.

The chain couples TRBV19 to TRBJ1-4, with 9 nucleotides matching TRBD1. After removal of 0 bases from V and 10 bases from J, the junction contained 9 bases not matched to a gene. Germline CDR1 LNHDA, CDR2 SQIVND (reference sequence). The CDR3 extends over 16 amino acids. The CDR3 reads CASSIDWGQGGGKLFF. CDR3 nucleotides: TGTGCCAGTAGTATAGATTGGGGACAGGGTGGCGGAAAACTGTTTTTT.

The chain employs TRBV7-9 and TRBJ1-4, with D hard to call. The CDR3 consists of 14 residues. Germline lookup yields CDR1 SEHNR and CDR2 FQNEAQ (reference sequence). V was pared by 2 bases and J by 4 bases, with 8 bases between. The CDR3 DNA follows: TGTGCCAGCAGCTTACCGGGATTTAATGAAAAACTGTTTTTT. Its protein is CASSLPGFNEKLFF.

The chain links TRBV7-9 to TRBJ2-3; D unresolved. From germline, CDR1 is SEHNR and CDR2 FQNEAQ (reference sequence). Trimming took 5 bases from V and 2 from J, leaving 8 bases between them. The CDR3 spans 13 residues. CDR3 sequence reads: CASSRTNTDTQYF. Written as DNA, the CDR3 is TGTGCCAGCAGCCGAACTAACACAGATACGCAGTATTTT.

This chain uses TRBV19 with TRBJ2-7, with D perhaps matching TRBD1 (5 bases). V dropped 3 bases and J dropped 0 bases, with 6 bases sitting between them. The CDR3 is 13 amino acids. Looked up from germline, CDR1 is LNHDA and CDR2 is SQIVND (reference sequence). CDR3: CASSIGHSYEQYF. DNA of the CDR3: TGTGCCAGTAGTATTGGACACTCCTACGAGCAGTACTTC.

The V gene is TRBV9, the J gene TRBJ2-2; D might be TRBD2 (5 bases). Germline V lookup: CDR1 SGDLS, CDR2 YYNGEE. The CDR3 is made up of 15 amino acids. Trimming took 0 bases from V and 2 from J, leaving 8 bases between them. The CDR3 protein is CASSVALANTGELFF. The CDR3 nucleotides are TGTGCCAGCAGCGTAGCTCTAGCAAACACCGGGGAGCTGTTTTTT.

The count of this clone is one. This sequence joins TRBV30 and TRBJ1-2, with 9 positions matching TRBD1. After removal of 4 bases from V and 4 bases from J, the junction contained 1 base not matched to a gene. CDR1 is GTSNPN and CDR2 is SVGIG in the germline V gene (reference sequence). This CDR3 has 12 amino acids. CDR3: CAWKGQGYGYTF. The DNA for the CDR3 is TGTGCCTGGAAGGGACAGGGCTATGGCTACACCTTC. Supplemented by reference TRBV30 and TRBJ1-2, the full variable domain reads SQTIHQWPATLVQPVGSPLSLECTVEGTSNPNLYWYRQAAGRGLQLLFYSVGIGQISSEVPQNLSASRPQDRQFILSSKKLLLSDSGFYLCAWKGQGYGYTFGSGTRLTVV.

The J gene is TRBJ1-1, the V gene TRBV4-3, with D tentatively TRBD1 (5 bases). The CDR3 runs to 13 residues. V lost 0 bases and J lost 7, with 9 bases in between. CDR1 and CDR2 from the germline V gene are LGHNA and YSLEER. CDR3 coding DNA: TGCGCCAGCAGCCAAGATGGGGGGGGTGAAGCTTTCTTT. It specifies CASSQDGGGEAFF.

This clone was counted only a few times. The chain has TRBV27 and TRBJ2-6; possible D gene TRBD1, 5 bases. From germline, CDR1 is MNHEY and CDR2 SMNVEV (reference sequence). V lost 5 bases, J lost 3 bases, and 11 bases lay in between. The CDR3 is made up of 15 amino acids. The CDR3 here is CASSPQGYGANVLTF. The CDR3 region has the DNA TGTGCCAGCAGTCCCCAGGGTTATGGGGCCAACGTCCTGACTTTC. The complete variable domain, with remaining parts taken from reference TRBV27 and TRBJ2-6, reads EAQVTQNPRYLITVTGKKLTVTCSQNMNHEYMSWYRQDPGLGLRQIYYSMNVEVTDKGDVPEGYKVSRKEKRNFPLILESPSPNQTSLYFCASSPQGYGANVLTFGAGSRLTVL.

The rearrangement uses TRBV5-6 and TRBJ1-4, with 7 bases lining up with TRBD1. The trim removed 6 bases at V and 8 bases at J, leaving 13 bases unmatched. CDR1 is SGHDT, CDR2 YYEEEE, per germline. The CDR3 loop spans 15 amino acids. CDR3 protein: CASTSRPGGVEKLFF. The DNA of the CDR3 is TGTGCCAGCACCTCAAGGCCAGGGGGAGTCGAAAAACTGTTTTTT.

CDR3 DNA: TGTGCCAGCAGCTCCCCTCGAAGGACTGGCAGATCCTACGAGCAGTACTTC. As protein: CASSSPRRTGRSYEQYF. V and J are TRBV5-8 and TRBJ2-7, with D possibly matching TRBD2 (5 bases). Germline assignment: CDR1 SGHTS and CDR2 YDEGEE. Trimming pared 3 bases from V and 1 base from J, leaving 20 bases between. CDR3 size: 17 residues.

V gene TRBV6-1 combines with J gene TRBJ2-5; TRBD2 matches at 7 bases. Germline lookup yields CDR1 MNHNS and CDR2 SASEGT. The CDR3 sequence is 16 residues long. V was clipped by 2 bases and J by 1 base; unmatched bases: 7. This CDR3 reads CASSEFKRESQETQYF. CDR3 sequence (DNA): TGTGCCAGCAGTGAATTTAAGCGGGAATCCCAAGAGACCCAGTACTTC.

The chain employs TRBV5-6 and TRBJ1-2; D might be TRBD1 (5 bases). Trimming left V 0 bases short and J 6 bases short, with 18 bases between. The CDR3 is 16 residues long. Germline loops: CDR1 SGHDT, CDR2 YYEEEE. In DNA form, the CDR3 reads TGTGCCAGCAGCTTGGCAAGGGGTCTTAGGAGGGATGGCTACACCTTC. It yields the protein CASSLARGLRRDGYTF. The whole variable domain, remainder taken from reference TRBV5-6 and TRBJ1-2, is DAGVTQSPTHLIKTRGQQVTLRCSPKSGHDTVSWYQQALGQGPQFIFQYYEEEERQRGNFPDRFSGHQFPNYSSELNVNALLLGDSALYLCASSLARGLRRDGYTFGSGTRLTVV.

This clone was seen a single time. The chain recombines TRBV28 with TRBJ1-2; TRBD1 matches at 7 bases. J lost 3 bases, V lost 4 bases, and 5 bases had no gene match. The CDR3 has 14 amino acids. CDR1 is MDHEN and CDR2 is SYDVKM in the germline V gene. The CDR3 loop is CASSSNRGHYGYTF. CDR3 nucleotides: TGTGCCAGCAGTTCAAACAGGGGCCACTATGGCTACACCTTC.

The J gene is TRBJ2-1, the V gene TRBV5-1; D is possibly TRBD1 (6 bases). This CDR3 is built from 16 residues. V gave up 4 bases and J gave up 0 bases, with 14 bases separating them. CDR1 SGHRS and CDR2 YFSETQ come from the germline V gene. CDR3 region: CASSLQGTSSYNEQFF. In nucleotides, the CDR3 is TGCGCCAGCAGCCTACAGGGAACTAGCTCCTACAATGAGCAGTTCTTC.

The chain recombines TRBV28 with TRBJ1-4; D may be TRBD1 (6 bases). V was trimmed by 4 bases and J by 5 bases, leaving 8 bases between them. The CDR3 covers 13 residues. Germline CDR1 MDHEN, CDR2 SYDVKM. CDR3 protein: CASSWTANEKLFF. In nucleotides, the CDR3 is TGTGCCAGCAGTTGGACAGCAAATGAAAAACTGTTTTTT. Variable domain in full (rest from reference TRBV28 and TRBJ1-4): DVKVTQSSRYLVKRTGEKVFLECVQDMDHENMFWYRQDPGLGLRLIYFSYDVKMKEKGDIPEGYSVSREKKERFSLILESASTNQTSMYLCASSWTANEKLFFGSGTQLSVL.

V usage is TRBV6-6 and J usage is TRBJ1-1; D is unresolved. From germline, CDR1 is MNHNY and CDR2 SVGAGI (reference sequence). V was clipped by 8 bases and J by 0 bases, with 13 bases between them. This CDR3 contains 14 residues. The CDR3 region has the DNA TGTGCCAGCCGTCGGACTGCCTTGAACACTGAAGCTTTCTTT. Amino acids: CASRRTALNTEAFF.

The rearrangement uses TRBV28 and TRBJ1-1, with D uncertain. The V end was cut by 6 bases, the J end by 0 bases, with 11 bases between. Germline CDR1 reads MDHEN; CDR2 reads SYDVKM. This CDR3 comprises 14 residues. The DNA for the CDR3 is TGTGCCAGCAGACTGAGCCGAATGAACACTGAAGCTTTCTTT. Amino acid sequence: CASRLSRMNTEAFF.

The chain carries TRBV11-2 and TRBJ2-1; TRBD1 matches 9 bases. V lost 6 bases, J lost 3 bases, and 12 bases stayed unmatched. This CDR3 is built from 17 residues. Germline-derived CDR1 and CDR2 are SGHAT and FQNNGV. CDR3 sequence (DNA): TGTGCCAGCAGTCTAATACTCCGGGACAGGGTCTACAATGAGCAGTTCTTC. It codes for CASSLILRDRVYNEQFF.

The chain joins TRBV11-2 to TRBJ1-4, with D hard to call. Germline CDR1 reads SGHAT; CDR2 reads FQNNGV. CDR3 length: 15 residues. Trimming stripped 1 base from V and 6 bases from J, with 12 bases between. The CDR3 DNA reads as TGTGCCAGCAGCTTAGTTTACACACCCGATGAAAAACTGTTTTTT. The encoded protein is CASSLVYTPDEKLFF.

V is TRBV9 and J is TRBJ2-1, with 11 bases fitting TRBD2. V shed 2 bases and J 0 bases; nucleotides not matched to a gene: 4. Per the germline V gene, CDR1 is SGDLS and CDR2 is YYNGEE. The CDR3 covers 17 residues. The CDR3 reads CASSVGLAGNSYNEQFF. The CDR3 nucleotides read TGTGCCAGCAGCGTTGGACTAGCGGGCAACTCCTACAATGAGCAGTTCTTC. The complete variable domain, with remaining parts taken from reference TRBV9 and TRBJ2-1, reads DSGVTQTPKHLITATGQRVTLRCSPRSGDLSVYWYQQSLDQGLQFLIQYYNGEERAKGNILERFSAQQFPDLHSELNLSSLELGDSALYFCASSVGLAGNSYNEQFFGPGTRLTVL.

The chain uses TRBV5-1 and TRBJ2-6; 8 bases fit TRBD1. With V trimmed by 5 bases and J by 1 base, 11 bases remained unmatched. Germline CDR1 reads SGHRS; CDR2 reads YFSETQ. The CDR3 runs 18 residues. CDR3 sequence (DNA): TGCGCCAGCAGGCGGGGACAGGTTGAATTTTCTGGGGCCAACGTCCTGACTTTC. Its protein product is CASRRGQVEFSGANVLTF.

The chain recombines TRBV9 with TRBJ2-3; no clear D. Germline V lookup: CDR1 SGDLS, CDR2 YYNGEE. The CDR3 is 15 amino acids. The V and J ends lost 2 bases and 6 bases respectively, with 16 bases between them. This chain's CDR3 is CASSVYVAFADTQYF. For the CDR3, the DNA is TGTGCCAGCAGCGTTTACGTGGCCTTCGCCGATACGCAGTATTTT.

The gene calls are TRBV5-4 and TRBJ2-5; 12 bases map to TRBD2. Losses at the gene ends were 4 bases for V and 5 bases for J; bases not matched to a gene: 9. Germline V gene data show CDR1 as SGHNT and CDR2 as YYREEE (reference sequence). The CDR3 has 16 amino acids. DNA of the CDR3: TGTGCCAGCAGCCATCTAGCGGGAGGGCCAATTGAGACCCAGTACTTC. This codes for CASSHLAGGPIETQYF.